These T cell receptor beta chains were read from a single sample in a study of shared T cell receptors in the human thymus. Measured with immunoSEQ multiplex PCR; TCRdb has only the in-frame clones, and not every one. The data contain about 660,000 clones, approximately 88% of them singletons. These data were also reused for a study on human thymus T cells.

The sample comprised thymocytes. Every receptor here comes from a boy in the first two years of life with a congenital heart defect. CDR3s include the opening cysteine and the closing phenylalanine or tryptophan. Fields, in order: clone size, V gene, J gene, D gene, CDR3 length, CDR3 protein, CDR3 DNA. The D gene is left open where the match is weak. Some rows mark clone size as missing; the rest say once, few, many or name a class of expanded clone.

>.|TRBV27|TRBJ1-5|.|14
CASSSGYSNQPQHF
TGTGCCAGCAGTTCAGGATATAGCAATCAGCCCCAGCATTTT
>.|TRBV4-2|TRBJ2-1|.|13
CASSIGVGGEQFF
TGTGCCAGCAGCATCGGGGTAGGCGGTGAGCAGTTCTTC
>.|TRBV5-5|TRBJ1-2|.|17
CASSLEPRPTYSHGYTF
TGTGCCAGCAGCCTAGAACCTCGGCCGACTTATTCTCATGGCTACACCTTC
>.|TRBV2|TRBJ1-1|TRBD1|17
CASSEWEKGALNTEAFF
TGTGCCAGCAGTGAATGGGAGAAGGGGGCGCTGAACACTGAAGCTTTCTTT
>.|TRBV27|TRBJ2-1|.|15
CASSWRLVGNNEQFF
TGTGCCAGCAGCTGGCGACTAGTTGGTAACAATGAGCAGTTCTTC
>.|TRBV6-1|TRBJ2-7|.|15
CASSSEGGPSYEQYF
TGTGCCAGCAGCTCAGAGGGGGGGCCATCCTACGAGCAGTACTTC
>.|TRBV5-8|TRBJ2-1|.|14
CASSLVGTKNEQFF
TGTGCCAGCAGCTTGGTGGGCACAAAGAATGAGCAGTTCTTC
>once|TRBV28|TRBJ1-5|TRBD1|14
CASSLADREQPQHF
TGTGCCAGCAGTTTAGCCGACAGGGAACAGCCCCAGCATTTT
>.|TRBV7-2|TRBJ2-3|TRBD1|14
CASSLVTGGDTQYF
TGTGCCAGCAGCTTAGTCACAGGGGGAGATACGCAGTATTTT
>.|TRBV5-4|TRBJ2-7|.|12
CASSLSGYEQYF
TGTGCCAGCAGCTTGTCAGGCTACGAGCAGTACTTC
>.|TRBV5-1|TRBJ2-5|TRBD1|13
CASSWGQGKTQYF
TGCGCCAGCAGCTGGGGACAGGGCAAGACCCAGTACTTC
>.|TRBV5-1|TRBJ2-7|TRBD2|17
CASSPGLAGGVSYEQYF
TGCGCCAGCAGCCCGGGACTAGCGGGAGGGGTATCCTACGAGCAGTACTTC
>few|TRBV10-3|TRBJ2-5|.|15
CAISESRLQQETQYF
TGTGCCATCAGTGAGTCTAGACTACAACAAGAGACCCAGTACTTC
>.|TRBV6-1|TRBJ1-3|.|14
CASSDRTSGNTIYF
TGTGCCAGCAGTGACAGAACCTCTGGAAACACCATATATTTT
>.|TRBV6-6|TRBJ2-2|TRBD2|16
CASSYSTSGATGELFF
TGTGCCAGCAGTTACTCGACTAGCGGGGCAACCGGGGAGCTGTTTTTT
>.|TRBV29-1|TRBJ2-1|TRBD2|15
CSVGTRLAGYNEQFF
TGCAGCGTTGGGACTCGGCTAGCGGGATACAATGAGCAGTTCTTC
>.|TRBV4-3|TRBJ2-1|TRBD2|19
CASSPAPGRALSSYNEQFF
TGCGCCAGCAGCCCTGCGCCCGGGAGGGCCTTGAGCTCCTACAATGAGCAGTTCTTC
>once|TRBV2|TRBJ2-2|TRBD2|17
CATSGRLAETSTGELFF
TGTGCCACCTCGGGGAGACTAGCCGAGACATCCACCGGGGAGCTGTTTTTT
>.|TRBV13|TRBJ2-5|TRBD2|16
CASSFKTGGPVETQYF
TGTGCCAGCAGCTTCAAAACGGGAGGGCCTGTAGAGACCCAGTACTTC
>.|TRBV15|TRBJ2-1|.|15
CATSREGARKSEQFF
TGTGCCACCAGCAGAGAGGGGGCCAGAAAAAGTGAGCAGTTCTTC
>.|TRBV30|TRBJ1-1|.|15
CAWSAVSRSNTEAFF
TGTGCCTGGAGTGCCGTCTCCCGTTCGAACACTGAAGCTTTCTTT
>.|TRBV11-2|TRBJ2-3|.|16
CASSPGTLVFTDTQYF
TGTGCCAGCAGCCCCGGGACTCTAGTCTTCACAGATACGCAGTATTTT
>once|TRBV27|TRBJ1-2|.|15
CASSLGGSRLYGYTF
TGTGCCAGCAGTTTGGGAGGGTCCAGGCTCTATGGCTACACCTTC
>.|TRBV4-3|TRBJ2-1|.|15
CASSQDSPPGEEQFF
TGCGCCAGCAGCCAAGATAGCCCCCCGGGAGAGGAGCAGTTCTTC
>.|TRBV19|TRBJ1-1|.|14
CASSIARGGTEAFF
TGTGCCAGTAGTATAGCCCGGGGGGGCACTGAAGCTTTCTTT
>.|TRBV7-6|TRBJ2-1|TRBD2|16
CASSSIAGASYNEQFF
TGTGCCAGCAGCTCCATAGCGGGAGCGTCCTACAATGAGCAGTTCTTC
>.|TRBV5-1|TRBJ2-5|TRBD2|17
CASSFLTSGTKQETQYF
TGCGCCAGCAGCTTTTTGACTAGCGGGACGAAGCAAGAGACCCAGTACTTC
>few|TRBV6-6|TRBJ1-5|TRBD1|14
CASSDRAENQPQHF
TGTGCCAGCAGCGACAGGGCGGAGAATCAGCCCCAGCATTTT
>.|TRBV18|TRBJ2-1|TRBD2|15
CASSVLAGVYNEQFF
TGTGCCAGCTCAGTTTTAGCGGGAGTGTACAATGAGCAGTTCTTC
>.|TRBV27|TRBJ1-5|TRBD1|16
CAIQTGGEGGNQPQHF
TGTGCCATTCAGACAGGGGGTGAGGGGGGCAATCAGCCCCAGCATTTT
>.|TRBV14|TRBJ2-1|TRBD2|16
CASSQEPQREWVEQFF
TGTGCCAGCAGCCAAGAGCCCCAGCGGGAGTGGGTTGAGCAGTTCTTC
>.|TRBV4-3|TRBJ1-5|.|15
CASSQDRGQMKPQHF
TGCGCCAGCAGCCAAGATAGGGGCCAGATGAAGCCCCAGCATTTT
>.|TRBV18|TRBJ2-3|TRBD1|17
CASSPPRGQGAPDTQYF
TGTGCCAGCTCACCACCTAGGGGACAGGGGGCACCCGATACGCAGTATTTT
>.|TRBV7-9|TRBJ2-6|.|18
CASSLVLTARAGANVLTF
TGTGCCAGCAGCTTAGTGCTGACTGCGCGGGCTGGGGCCAACGTCCTGACTTTC
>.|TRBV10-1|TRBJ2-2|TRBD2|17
CASSESRRILAAGELFF
TGCGCCAGCAGTGAGTCGAGACGTATCCTAGCGGCAGGGGAGCTGTTTTTT
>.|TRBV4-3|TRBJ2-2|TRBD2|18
CASSHPGLAGVRTGELFF
TGCGCCAGCAGCCACCCGGGACTAGCGGGAGTGCGCACCGGGGAGCTGTTTTTT
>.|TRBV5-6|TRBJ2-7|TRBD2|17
CASSETGAGLGFYEQYF
TGTGCCAGCAGCGAAACAGGAGCGGGATTAGGGTTCTACGAGCAGTACTTC
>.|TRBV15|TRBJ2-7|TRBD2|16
CATSRVASGSSYEQYF
TGTGCCACCAGCAGAGTGGCTAGCGGGAGCTCCTACGAGCAGTACTTC
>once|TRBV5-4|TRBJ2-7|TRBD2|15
CASSWGLAGLGEQYF
TGTGCCAGCAGCTGGGGACTAGCGGGGCTGGGGGAGCAGTACTTC
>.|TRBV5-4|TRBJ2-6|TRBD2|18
CASSLEGGSGPGANVLTF
TGTGCCAGCAGCTTGGAGGGAGGGTCAGGCCCGGGGGCCAACGTCCTGACTTTC
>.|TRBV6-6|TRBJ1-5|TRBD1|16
CASSRSGTGENQPQHF
TGTGCCAGCAGTCGCTCGGGGACAGGGGAAAATCAGCCCCAGCATTTT
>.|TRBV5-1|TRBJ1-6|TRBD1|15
CASSLGHRGSSPLHF
TGCGCCAGCAGCTTGGGGCACAGGGGTTCTTCACCCCTCCACTTT
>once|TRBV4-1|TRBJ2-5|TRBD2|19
CASSQDCVRAGGPKETQYF
TGCGCCAGCAGCCAAGATTGCGTGAGGGCGGGAGGGCCCAAAGAGACCCAGTACTTC
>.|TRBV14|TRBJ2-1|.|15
CASSQPKISYNEQFF
TGTGCCAGCAGCCAACCTAAAATCTCCTACAATGAGCAGTTCTTC
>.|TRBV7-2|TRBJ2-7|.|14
CASSLVTKMYEQYF
TGTGCCAGCAGCTTAGTGACAAAAATGTACGAGCAGTACTTC
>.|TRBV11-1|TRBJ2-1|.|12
CASALGGNEQFF
TGTGCCAGCGCCCTAGGAGGGAATGAGCAGTTCTTC
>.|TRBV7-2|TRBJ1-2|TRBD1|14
CASSPSTGDYGYTF
TGTGCCAGCAGCCCCTCTACAGGGGACTATGGCTACACCTTC
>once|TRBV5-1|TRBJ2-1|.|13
CASSLSRGNEQFF
TGCGCCAGCAGCTTGTCTAGGGGCAATGAGCAGTTCTTC
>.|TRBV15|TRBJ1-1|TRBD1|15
CATSSRDRGGTEAFF
TGTGCCACCAGCAGCCGGGACAGGGGAGGGACTGAAGCTTTCTTT
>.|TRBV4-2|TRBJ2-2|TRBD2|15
CASTQGSGVAGELFF
TGTGCCAGCACCCAGGGTAGCGGGGTGGCCGGGGAGCTGTTTTTT
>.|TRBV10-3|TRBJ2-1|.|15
CAISEGRGSYNEQFF
TGTGCCATCAGTGAGGGCAGGGGTTCGTACAATGAGCAGTTCTTC
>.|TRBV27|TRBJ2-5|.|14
CASSLSYRQETQYF
TGTGCCAGCAGTTTATCGTACAGACAAGAGACCCAGTACTTC
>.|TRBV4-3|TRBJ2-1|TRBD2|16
CASSPVGEGHYNEQFF
TGCGCCAGCAGCCCGGTTGGGGAGGGCCACTACAATGAGCAGTTCTTC